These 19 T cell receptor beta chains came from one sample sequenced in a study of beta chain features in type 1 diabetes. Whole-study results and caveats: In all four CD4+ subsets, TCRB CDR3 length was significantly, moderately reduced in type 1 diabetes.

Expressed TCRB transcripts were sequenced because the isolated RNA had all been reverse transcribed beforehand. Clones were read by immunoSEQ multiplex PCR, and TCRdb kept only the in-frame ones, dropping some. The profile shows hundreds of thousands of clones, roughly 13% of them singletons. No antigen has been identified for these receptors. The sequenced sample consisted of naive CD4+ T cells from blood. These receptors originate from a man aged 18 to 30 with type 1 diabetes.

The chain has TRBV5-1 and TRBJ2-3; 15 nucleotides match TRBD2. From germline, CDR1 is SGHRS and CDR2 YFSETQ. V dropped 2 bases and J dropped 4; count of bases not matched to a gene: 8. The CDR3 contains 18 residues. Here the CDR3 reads CASSFGGLAGGMPDTQYF. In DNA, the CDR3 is TGCGCCAGCAGCTTTGGGGGACTAGCGGGAGGTATGCCAGATACGCAGTATTTT.

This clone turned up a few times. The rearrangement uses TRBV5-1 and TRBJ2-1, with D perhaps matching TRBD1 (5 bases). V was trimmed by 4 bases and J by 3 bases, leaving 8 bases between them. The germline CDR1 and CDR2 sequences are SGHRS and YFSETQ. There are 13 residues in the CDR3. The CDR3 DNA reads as TGCGCCAGCAGCGCCGACAGCTACAATGAGCAGTTCTTC. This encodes CASSADSYNEQFF.

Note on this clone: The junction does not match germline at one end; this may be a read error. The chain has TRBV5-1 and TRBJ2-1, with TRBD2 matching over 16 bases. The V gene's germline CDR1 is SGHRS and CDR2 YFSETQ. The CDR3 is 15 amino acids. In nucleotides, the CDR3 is TGCGCCAGCAGCGAAGGGACTAGCGGGAGGGCCAAAGGGATCTTC. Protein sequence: CASSEGTSGRAKGIF.

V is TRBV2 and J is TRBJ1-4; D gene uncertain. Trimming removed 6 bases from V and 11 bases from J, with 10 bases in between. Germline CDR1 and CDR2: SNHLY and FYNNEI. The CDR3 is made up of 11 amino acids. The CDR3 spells CASSENMKLFF. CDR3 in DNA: TGTGCCAGCAGCGAGAATATGAAACTGTTTTTT. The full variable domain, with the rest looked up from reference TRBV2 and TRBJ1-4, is EPEVTQTPSHQVTQMGQEVILRCVPISNHLYFYWYRQILGQKVEFLVSFYNNEISEKSEIFDDQFSVERPDGSNFTLKIRSTKLEDSAMYFCASSENMKLFFGSGTQLSVL.

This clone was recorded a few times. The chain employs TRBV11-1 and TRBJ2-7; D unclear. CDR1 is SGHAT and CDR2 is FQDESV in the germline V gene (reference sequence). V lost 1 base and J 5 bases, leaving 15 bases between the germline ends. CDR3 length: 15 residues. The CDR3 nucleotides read TGTGCCAGCAGCTTAGAGTTGGCAGGCGCCAACGAGCAGTACTTC. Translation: CASSLELAGANEQYF.

The CDR3 protein is CASSLESRKGGELFF. In nucleotides, the CDR3 is TGCGCCAGCAGCTTGGAATCGAGGAAGGGCGGGGAGCTGTTTTTT. The chain has TRBV5-1 and TRBJ2-2, with D unclear. Trimming took 0 bases from V and 7 from J, leaving 13 bases between them. The CDR3 loop spans 15 amino acids. Germline CDR1 and CDR2: SGHRS and YFSETQ.

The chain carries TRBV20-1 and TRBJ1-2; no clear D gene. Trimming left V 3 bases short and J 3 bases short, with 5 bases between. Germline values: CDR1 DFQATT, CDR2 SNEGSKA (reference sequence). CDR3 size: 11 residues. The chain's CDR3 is CSASSYYGYTF. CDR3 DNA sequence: TGCAGTGCTAGCAGTTACTATGGCTACACCTTC.

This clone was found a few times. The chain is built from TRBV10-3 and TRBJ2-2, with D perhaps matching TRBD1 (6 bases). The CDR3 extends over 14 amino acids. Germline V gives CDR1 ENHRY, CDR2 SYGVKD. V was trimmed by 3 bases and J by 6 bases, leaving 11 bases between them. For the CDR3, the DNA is TGTGCCATCAGTGAAAACAGGGCCTCCGGGGAGCTGTTTTTT. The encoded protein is CAISENRASGELFF.

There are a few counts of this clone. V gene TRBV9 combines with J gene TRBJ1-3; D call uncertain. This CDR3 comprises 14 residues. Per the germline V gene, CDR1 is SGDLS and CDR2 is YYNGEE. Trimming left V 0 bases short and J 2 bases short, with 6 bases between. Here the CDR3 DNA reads TGTGCCAGCAGCGTAGACGGGCCTGGAAACACCATATATTTT. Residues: CASSVDGPGNTIYF.

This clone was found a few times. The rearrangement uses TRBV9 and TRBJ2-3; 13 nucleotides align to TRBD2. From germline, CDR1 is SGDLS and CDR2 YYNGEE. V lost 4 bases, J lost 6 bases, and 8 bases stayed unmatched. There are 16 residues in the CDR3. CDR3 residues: CASSFGTSGISDTQYF. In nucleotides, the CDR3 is TGTGCCAGCAGCTTCGGGACTAGCGGGATTTCGGATACGCAGTATTTT.

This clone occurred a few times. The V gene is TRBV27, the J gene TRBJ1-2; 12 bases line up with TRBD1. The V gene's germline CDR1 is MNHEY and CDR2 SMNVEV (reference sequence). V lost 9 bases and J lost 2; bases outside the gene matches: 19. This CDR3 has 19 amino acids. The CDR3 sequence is CARTRTWGTGGDWNYGYTF. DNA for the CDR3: TGTGCCAGGACTAGGACTTGGGGGACAGGGGGCGATTGGAACTATGGCTACACCTTC.

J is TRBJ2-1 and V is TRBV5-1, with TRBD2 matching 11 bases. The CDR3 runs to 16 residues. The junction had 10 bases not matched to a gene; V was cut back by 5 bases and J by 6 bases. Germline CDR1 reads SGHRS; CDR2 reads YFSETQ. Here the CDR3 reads CASRDKPGLAVNEQFF. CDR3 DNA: TGCGCCAGCAGAGACAAGCCGGGACTAGCGGTCAATGAGCAGTTCTTC.

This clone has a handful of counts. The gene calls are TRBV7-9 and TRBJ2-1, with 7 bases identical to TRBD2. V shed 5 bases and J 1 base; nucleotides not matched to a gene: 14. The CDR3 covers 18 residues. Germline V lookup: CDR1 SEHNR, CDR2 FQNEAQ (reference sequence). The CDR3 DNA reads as TGTGCCAGCAGCCCGCTCCTGCGGGAGAGGGTGTCCTACAATGAGCAGTTCTTC. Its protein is CASSPLLRERVSYNEQFF.

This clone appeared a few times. The chain's CDR3 is CASSSTGRDGGGYTF. CDR3 nucleotide sequence: TGTGCCAGCAGCTCAACGGGCCGGGACGGCGGTGGCTACACCTTC. The gene calls are TRBV28 and TRBJ1-2, with D possibly TRBD1 on 5 matching bases. Trimming left V 6 bases short and J 7 bases short, with 21 bases between. Germline CDR1 MDHEN, CDR2 SYDVKM. This CDR3 comprises 15 residues.

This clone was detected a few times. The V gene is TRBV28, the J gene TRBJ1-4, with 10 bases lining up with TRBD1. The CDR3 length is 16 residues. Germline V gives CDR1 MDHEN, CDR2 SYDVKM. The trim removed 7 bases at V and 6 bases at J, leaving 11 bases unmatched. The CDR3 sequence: CASTLGGTGADEKLFF. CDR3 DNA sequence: TGTGCCAGCACCCTAGGGGGGACAGGGGCAGATGAAAAACTGTTTTTT.

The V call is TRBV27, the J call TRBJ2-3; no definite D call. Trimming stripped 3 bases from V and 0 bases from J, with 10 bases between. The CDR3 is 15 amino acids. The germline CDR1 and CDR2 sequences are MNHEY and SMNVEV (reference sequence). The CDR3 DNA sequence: TGTGCCAGCAGTTTGATTCCGACTAGCACAGATACGCAGTATTTT. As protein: CASSLIPTSTDTQYF.

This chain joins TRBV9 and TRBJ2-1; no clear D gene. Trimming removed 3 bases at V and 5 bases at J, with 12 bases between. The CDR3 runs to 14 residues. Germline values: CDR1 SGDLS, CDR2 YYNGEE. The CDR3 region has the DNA TGTGCCAGCAGCGCGTATGGGTCCAACAATGAGCAGTTCTTC. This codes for CASSAYGSNNEQFF.

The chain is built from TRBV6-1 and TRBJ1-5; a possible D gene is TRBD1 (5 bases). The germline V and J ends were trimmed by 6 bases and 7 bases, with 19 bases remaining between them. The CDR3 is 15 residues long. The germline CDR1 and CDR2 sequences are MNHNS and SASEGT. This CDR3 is CASSGGLVRVQPQHF. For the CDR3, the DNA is TGTGCCAGCAGCGGGGGTTTAGTGAGGGTCCAGCCCCAGCATTTT.

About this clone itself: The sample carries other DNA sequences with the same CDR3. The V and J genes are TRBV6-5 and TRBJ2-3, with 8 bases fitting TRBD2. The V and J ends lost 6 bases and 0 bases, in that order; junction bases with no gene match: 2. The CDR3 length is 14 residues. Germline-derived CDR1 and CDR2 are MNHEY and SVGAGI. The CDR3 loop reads CASRAGVSTDTQYF. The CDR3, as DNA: TGTGCCAGCAGAGCGGGGGTGAGCACAGATACGCAGTATTTT.